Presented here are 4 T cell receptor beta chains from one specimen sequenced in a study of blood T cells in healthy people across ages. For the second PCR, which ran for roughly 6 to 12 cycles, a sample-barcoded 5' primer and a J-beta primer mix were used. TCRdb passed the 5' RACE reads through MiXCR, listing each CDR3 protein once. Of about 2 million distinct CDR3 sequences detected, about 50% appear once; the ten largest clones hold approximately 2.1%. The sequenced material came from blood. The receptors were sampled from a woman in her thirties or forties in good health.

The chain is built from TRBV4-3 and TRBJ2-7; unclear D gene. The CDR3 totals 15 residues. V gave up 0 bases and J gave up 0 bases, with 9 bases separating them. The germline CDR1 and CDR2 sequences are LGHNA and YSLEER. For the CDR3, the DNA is TGCGCCAGCAGCCAAGATGATAGCTTCTCCTACGAGCAGTACTTC. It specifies CASSQDDSFSYEQYF.

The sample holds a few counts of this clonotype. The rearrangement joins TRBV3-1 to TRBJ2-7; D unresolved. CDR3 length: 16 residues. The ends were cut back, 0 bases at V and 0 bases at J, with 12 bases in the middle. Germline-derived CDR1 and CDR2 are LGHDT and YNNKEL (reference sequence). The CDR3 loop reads CASSQDLGVLSYEQYF. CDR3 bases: TGTGCCAGCAGCCAAGATCTTGGGGTCCTCTCCTACGAGCAGTACTTC.

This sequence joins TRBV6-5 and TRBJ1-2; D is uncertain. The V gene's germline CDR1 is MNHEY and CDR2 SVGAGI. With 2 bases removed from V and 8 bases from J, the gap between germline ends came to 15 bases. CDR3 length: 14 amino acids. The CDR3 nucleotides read TGTGCCAGCAGTTACCAACCGGGAGGGCAAGGCTACACCTTC. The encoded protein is CASSYQPGGQGYTF.

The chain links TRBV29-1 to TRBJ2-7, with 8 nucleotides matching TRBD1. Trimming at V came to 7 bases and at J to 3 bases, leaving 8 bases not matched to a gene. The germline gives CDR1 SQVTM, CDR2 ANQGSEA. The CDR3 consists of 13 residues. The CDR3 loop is CSARQGKLYEQYF. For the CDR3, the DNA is TGCAGCGCCCGACAGGGGAAGCTCTACGAGCAGTACTTC.